Included here is one T cell receptor beta chain sequence, with context. Its antigen remains unknown. This specimen belongs to a study of CXCR3-negative and CXCR3-positive naive CD8 T cells. The study, taken as a whole, reports: TCR strength was inferred from TRB CDR3 properties, while surface CD5 was comparable between naive subsets. Compared with CXCR3-negative naive cells, CXCR3-positive naive cells showed more hydrophobic TRB CDR3s. Memory CD8+ cells showed much lower diversity, while both naive subsets were comparably high. Naive cells, whether CXCR3-negative or CXCR3-positive, had similar TRBV-TRBJ usage, while memory cells differed.

Libraries were UMI-labeled 5' RACE TRB cDNA. TCRdb reanalyzed the 5' RACE reads, giving one entry per CDR3 protein sequence and no DNA. The sample data list around 50,000 distinct CDR3 sequences. CDR1 MNHEY and CDR2 SVGAGI come from the germline V gene. The CDR3 covers 20 residues. The sequenced sample consisted of naive CXCR3- CD8+ T cells from blood. Subset indicated: CD45RO-CCR7+CD27+CD95- naive CD8+ T cells lacking CXCR3 (TNR3-). The J gene is TRBJ2-2, the V gene TRBV6-5; absent DNA, TCRdb's TRBD2 call cannot be checked. The TCR comes from a human donor in good health. Some clones in this sample may be carry-over from other donors' samples. The CDR3 reads CASSYFPPDLRPSNTGELFF.